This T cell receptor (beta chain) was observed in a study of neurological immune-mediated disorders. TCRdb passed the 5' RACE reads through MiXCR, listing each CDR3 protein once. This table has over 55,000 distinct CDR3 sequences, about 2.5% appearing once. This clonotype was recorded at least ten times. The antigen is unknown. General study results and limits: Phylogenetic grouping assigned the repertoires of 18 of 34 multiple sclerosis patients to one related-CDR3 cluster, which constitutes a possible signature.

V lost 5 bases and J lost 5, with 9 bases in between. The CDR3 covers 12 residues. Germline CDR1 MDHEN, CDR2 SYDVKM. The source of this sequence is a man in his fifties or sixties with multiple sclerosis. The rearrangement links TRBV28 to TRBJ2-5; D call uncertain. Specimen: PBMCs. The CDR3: CASSPRIETQYF. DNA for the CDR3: TGTGCCAGCAGTCCCCGGATTGAGACCCAGTACTTC.